This passage covers 10 T cell receptor beta chains from one sample sequenced in a study of graft-versus-host responses after intestinal transplantation. Their recognized antigens are unknown. Assay used: immunoSEQ multiplex PCR; TCRdb lists only in-frame clones, some missing. The sample carries some 100,000 clones, 85% to 95% recorded once. Here the sequenced sample was unstimulated CD8+ T cells sorted from spleen or lymph node cells, taken before transplant. The receptors were gathered from a human donor who was the organ donor for an intestinal transplant.

CDR3 coding DNA: TGTGCCAGCAGTTACCTTACTGGTGGCACAGATACGCAGTATTTT. This sequence encodes CASSYLTGGTDTQYF. The J gene is TRBJ2-3, the V gene TRBV27; no reliable D call. V was clipped by 4 bases and J by 1 base, with 12 bases between them. CDR1 MNHEY and CDR2 SMNVEV come from the germline V gene (reference sequence). The CDR3 runs to 15 residues.

The J gene is TRBJ1-2, the V gene TRBV6-5; tentative D call: TRBD1 (6 bases). With 2 bases removed from V and 10 bases from J, the gap between germline ends came to 11 bases. The CDR3 runs 12 residues. Looked up from germline, CDR1 is MNHEY and CDR2 is SVGAGI. CDR3 in amino acids: CASSYTGTLYTF. For the CDR3, the DNA is TGTGCCAGCAGTTACACTGGGACACTCTACACCTTC.

This clone has just one count. The rearrangement links TRBV29-1 to TRBJ2-7, with TRBD2 matching 7 bases. Germline-derived CDR1 and CDR2 are SQVTM and ANQGSEA. This CDR3 is 13 amino acids long. J gave up 2 bases and V 8 bases, and 9 bases lay outside the gene matches. The CDR3 loop reads CSTSSGDPYEQYF. The CDR3 nucleotides are TGCAGCACCTCCAGCGGGGACCCCTACGAGCAGTACTTC.

The V gene is TRBV9, the J gene TRBJ2-3, with a tentative D call TRBD2 (5 bases). The CDR3 runs to 13 residues. With 4 bases removed from V and 2 bases from J, the gap between germline ends came to 8 bases. The germline CDR1 and CDR2 sequences are SGDLS and YYNGEE. The CDR3 is CASSPGYTDTQYF. CDR3 in DNA: TGTGCCAGCAGCCCGGGATACACAGATACGCAGTATTTT.

This chain connects TRBV11-2 to TRBJ1-4; D gene unclear. Trimming took 5 bases from V and 8 from J, leaving 15 bases between them. The germline CDR1 and CDR2 sequences are SGHAT and FQNNGV. The CDR3 covers 14 residues. CDR3 coding DNA: TGTGCCAGCAGCCCCACAGCGCGGGTCGAAAAACTGTTTTTT. It yields the protein CASSPTARVEKLFF.

The chain combines TRBV29-1 with TRBJ2-3; no definite D call. The length of the CDR3 is 13 residues. Trimming shortened V by 3 bases and J by 2 bases, and 9 bases separated the two germline ends. Germline V gene data show CDR1 as SQVTM and CDR2 as ANQGSEA. CDR3: CSVDGRPTDTQYF. The DNA for the CDR3 is TGCAGCGTTGACGGCAGGCCCACAGATACGCAGTATTTT.

The V gene is TRBV4-2, the J gene TRBJ2-7; TRBD2 agrees at 11 bases. CDR1 is LGHNA and CDR2 is YNFKEQ in the germline V gene. V lost 0 bases and J lost 0; bases outside the gene matches: 1. The CDR3 sequence is 16 residues long. The CDR3 loop reads CASSQDGTSGSYEQYF. In DNA form, the CDR3 reads TGTGCCAGCAGCCAAGATGGGACTAGCGGCTCCTACGAGCAGTACTTC.

V is TRBV5-5 and J is TRBJ2-7; TRBD2 aligns across 13 bases. The V gene end was trimmed by 0 bases and the J gene end by 4 bases; junction bases not matched to a gene: 7. The CDR3 consists of 17 residues. Germline loops: CDR1 SGHKS, CDR2 YYEKEE (reference sequence). Here the CDR3 reads CASSLAPRLAGGYEQYF. The CDR3 bases are TGTGCCAGCAGCTTGGCTCCGAGACTAGCGGGAGGTTACGAGCAGTACTTC.

CDR3 bases: TGTGCCAGCAGTGAAGCCCAGGGTACGAGCTCCTACAATGAGCAGTTCTTC. The encoded protein is CASSEAQGTSSYNEQFF. The chain recombines TRBV6-1 with TRBJ2-1; tentatively, D is TRBD1 (5 bases). Trimming took off 0 bases at V and 0 bases at J, with 12 bases between the two ends. Germline V lookup: CDR1 MNHNS, CDR2 SASEGT. This CDR3 has 17 amino acids.

This sequence joins TRBV4-1 and TRBJ2-1, with no clear D. The CDR3 runs to 15 residues. Trimming took 0 bases from V and 0 from J, leaving 6 bases between them. Looked up from germline, CDR1 is MGHRA and CDR2 is YSYEKL. In DNA form, the CDR3 reads TGCGCCAGCAGCCAAGAAACCTACTCCTACAATGAGCAGTTCTTC. Encoded protein: CASSQETYSYNEQFF.